The 9 T cell receptor beta chains below all came from one sample that was sequenced in a study of cytomegalovirus exposure and HLA in healthy donors. It was with 60 Vbeta and 13 Jbeta primers that the PCR ran. Generated by immunoSEQ multiplex PCR, the TCRdb table keeps only in-frame clones and is missing some. The sample holds about 190,000 clones; 75% to 90% are singletons and the top ten take 1.2%. Sequenced input: PBMCs. Receptors were obtained from a boy between 2 and 10 years old in good health and CMV-seronegative.

The chain has TRBV19 and TRBJ1-5, with TRBD1 matching over 7 bases. The CDR3 runs to 17 residues. CDR1 and CDR2 from the germline V gene are LNHDA and SQIVND (reference sequence). Trimming at V came to 7 bases and at J to 0 bases, leaving 12 bases not matched to a gene. CDR3 DNA: TGTGCCAGTAAACCGACAGGGACTGGGTATAGCAATCAGCCCCAGCATTTT. This translates into CASKPTGTGYSNQPQHF.

CDR3 residues: CASSPRQGDNSPLHF. The DNA of the CDR3 is TGTGCCAGCAGCCCCAGACAGGGAGATAATTCACCCCTCCACTTT. The chain links TRBV7-2 to TRBJ1-6, with 7 bases identical to TRBD1. The CDR3 consists of 15 residues. The J segment lost 5 bases and the V segment lost 5 bases, leaving 6 bases of the junction unmatched. The germline gives CDR1 SGHTA, CDR2 FQGNSA.

This sequence joins TRBV5-1 and TRBJ2-3; 14 positions match TRBD2. The CDR3 is 16 amino acids. The ends lost 3 bases at V and 6 bases at J; junction bases unmatched: 6. CDR1 is SGHRS, CDR2 YFSETQ, per germline. The CDR3 sequence: CASSSQTSGRVDTQYF. The CDR3 DNA is TGCGCCAGCAGCTCCCAGACTAGCGGGAGGGTGGATACGCAGTATTTT.

In regard to this clone: The sample holds other DNA sequences that translate to the same CDR3. The chain employs TRBV9 and TRBJ2-1; no clear D. Between the trimmed V and J ends, which lost 2 bases and 7 bases, there was a span of 10 bases. The CDR3 contains 13 residues. Per germline, CDR1 SGDLS and CDR2 YYNGEE. CDR3 residues: CASSVGSYNEQFF. In DNA form, the CDR3 reads TGTGCCAGCAGCGTCGGTAGTTATAATGAGCAGTTCTTC.

This clone was found a few times. V usage is TRBV2 and J usage is TRBJ2-1; D is unresolved. Germline assignment: CDR1 SNHLY and CDR2 FYNNEI. Trimming took off 7 bases at V and 5 bases at J, with 12 bases between the two ends. The CDR3 covers 13 residues. The CDR3 spells CASKSHTNNEQFF. The CDR3 DNA follows: TGTGCCAGCAAGTCACACACAAACAATGAGCAGTTCTTC.

The V and J genes are TRBV7-2 and TRBJ2-1; TRBD2 aligns across 12 bases. After removal of 6 bases from V and 0 bases from J, the junction contained 9 bases not matched to a gene. The CDR3 covers 18 residues. Germline CDR1 and CDR2: SGHTA and FQGNSA. CDR3 DNA sequence: TGTGCCAGCAGTCTACGGACTAGCGGGGTTAGCTCCTACAATGAGCAGTTCTTC. Translation: CASSLRTSGVSSYNEQFF. Full variable domain (remainder filled in from reference TRBV7-2 and TRBJ2-1): GAGVSQSPSNKVTEKGKDVELRCDPISGHTALYWYRQSLGQGLEFLIYFQGNSAPDKSGLPSDRFSAERTGGSVSTLTIQRTQQEDSAVYLCASSLRTSGVSSYNEQFFGPGTRLTVL.

CDR3 sequence: CASSPRGQETQYF. The CDR3 DNA sequence: TGCGCCAGCAGCCCTAGGGGACAAGAGACCCAGTACTTC. V and J are TRBV5-1 and TRBJ2-5, with D perhaps TRBD1 (5 bases). The CDR3 is made up of 13 amino acids. Germline lookup yields CDR1 SGHRS and CDR2 YFSETQ. Trimming removed 4 bases at V and 2 bases at J, with 9 bases between.

The chain joins TRBV15 to TRBJ2-1; D is uncertain. Germline V gene lookup returns CDR1 LNHNV and CDR2 YYDKDF (reference sequence). The CDR3 length is 14 residues. V was cut by 4 bases and J by 0 bases, with 7 bases left in between. The CDR3 loop is CATSTGTSYNEQFF. The DNA of the CDR3 is TGTGCCACCAGCACGGGTACCTCCTACAATGAGCAGTTCTTC.

The rearrangement uses TRBV11-3 and TRBJ2-1, with D perhaps matching TRBD1 (6 bases). In germline, CDR1 is SGHNT, CDR2 YENEEA. V lost 2 bases, J lost 7 bases, and 15 bases lay in between. CDR3 length: 15 residues. CDR3: CASSLRGGKTNEQFF. The CDR3 bases are TGTGCCAGCAGCTTACGAGGGGGAAAAACAAATGAGCAGTTCTTC.